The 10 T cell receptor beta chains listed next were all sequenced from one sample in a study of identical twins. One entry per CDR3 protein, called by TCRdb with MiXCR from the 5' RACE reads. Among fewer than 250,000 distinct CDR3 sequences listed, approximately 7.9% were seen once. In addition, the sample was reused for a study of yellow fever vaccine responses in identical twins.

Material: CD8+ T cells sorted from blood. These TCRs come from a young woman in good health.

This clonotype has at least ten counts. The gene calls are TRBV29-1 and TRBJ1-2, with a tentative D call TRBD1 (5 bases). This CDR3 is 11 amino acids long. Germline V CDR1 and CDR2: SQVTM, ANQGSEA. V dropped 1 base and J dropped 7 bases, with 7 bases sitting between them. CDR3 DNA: TGCAGCGTTGAAGGCAGGGTTGGCTACACCTTC. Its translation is CSVEGRVGYTF.

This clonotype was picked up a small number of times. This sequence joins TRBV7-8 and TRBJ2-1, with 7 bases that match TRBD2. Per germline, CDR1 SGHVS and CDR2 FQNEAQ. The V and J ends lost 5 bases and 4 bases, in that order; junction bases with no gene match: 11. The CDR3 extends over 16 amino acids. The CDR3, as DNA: TGTGCCAGCAGCCATGGGAGGGTGCAACTTTACAATGAGCAGTTCTTC. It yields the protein CASSHGRVQLYNEQFF.

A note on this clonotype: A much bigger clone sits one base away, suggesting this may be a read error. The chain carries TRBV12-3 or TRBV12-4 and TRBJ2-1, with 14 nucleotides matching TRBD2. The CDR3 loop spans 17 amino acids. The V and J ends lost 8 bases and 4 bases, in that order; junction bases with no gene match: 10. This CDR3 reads CASCPRLAGGPYNEQFF. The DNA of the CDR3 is TGTGCCAGCTGTCCGCGACTAGCGGGGGGGCCGTACAATGAGCAGTTCTTC.

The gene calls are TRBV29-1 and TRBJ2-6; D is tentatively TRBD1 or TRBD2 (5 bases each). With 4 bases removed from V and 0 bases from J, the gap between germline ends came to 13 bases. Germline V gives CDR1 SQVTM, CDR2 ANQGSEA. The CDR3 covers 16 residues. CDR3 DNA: TGCAGCGTTGTTACAGGAGGTCCCTCTGGGGCCAACGTCCTGACTTTC. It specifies CSVVTGGPSGANVLTF.

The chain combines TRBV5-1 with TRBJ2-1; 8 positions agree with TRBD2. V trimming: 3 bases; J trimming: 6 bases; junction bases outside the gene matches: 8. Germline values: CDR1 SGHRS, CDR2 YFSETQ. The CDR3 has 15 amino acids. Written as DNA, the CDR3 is TGCGCCAGCAGCTCCCGCGGGGGGCGGGTCAATGAGCAGTTCTTC. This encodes CASSSRGGRVNEQFF.

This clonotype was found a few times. The CDR3 DNA reads as TGCAGCGTTGGCTTGGACAGTGCCAACACCATATATTTT. Residues: CSVGLDSANTIYF. The chain uses TRBV29-1 and TRBJ1-3; a possible D gene is TRBD1 (6 bases). The V end was cut by 4 bases, the J end by 7 bases, with 14 bases between. The CDR3 extends over 13 amino acids. CDR1 is SQVTM, CDR2 ANQGSEA, per germline.

CDR3 DNA: TGTGCCAGCAGCGCGTACGAAGACAGCACAGATACGCAGTATTTT. It is translated as CASSAYEDSTDTQYF. V is TRBV7-2 and J is TRBJ2-3; D is unclear. The germline V and J ends were trimmed by 5 bases and 0 bases, with 12 bases remaining between them. CDR3 length: 15 residues. CDR1 is SGHTA, CDR2 FQGNSA, per germline.

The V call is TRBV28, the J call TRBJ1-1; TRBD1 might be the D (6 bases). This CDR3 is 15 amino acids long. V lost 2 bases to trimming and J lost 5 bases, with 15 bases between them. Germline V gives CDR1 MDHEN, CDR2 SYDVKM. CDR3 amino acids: CASSLGGGRWTEAFF. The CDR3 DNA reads TGTGCCAGCAGTTTAGGAGGGGGTAGATGGACTGAAGCTTTCTTT.

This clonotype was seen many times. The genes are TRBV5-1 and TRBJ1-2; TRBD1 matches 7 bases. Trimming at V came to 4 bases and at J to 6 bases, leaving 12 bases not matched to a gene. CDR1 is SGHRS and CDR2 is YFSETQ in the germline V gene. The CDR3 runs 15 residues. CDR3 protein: CASSDPGRGIDGYTF. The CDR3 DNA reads TGCGCCAGCAGCGATCCGGGCAGGGGGATCGATGGCTACACCTTC. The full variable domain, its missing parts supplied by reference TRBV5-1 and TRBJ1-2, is KAGVTQTPRYLIKTRGQQVTLSCSPISGHRSVSWYQQTPGQGLQFLFEYFSETQRNKGNFPGRFSGRQFSNSRSEMNVSTLELGDSALYLCASSDPGRGIDGYTFGSGTRLTVV.

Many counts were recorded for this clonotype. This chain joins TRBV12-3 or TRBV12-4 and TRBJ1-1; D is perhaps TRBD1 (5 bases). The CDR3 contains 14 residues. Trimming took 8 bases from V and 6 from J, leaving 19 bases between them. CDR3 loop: CASQLGEVGAEAFF. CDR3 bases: TGTGCCAGCCAGTTGGGGGAAGTTGGAGCTGAAGCTTTCTTT.